The rows below give T cell receptor beta chains drawn from one sample of a study of cytomegalovirus exposure and HLA in healthy donors. Measured with immunoSEQ multiplex PCR; TCRdb has only the in-frame clones, and not every one. The sample contains 150,000 to 200,000 clones, 75% to 90% of which appear only once. The sample was PBMCs. Receptor source: a human donor in good health. Each CDR3 is given without its conserved first and last residue. The order of the fields is J gene, V gene, CDR3 protein.

>TRBJ2-2|TRBV4-3
ASSQSLTSGGHWNTGELF
>TRBJ1-2|TRBV9
ASSVTGLNYGYT
>TRBJ1-1|TRBV7-6
ASSLGFGTEAF
>TRBJ1-2|TRBV4-1
ASSQAVRGNYGYT
>TRBJ1-1|TRBV5-6
ASSPRMVNTEAF
>TRBJ1-5|TRBV18
ASSPFGQINQPQH
>TRBJ2-5|TRBV25-1
ASTEGLTVQETQY
>TRBJ2-7|TRBV10-3
AISVRDNFYEQY
>TRBJ2-3|TRBV6-5
ASSYSRGDTQY
>TRBJ2-4|TRBV4-3
ASSQDRRGQGKNIQY
>TRBJ1-1|TRBV11-2
ASSFTGDTEAF
>TRBJ1-2|TRBV29-1
SVWGTIRETNYGYT
>TRBJ2-7|TRBV9
ASSVRDNSYEQY